Included here is one T cell receptor (beta chain) sequence, with context. Its antigen is unidentified. The V gene's germline CDR1 is SGHTA and CDR2 FQGNSA. The V gene end was trimmed by 4 bases and the J gene end by 2 bases; junction bases not matched to a gene: 1. CDR3 size: 15 residues. Use of 60 Vbeta and 13 Jbeta primers characterized the PCR. Libraries were prepared by immunoSEQ multiplex PCR; TCRdb keeps only in-frame clonotypes and omits some of them. Of 160,000 or so clones in the sample, roughly three quarters are singletons; the top ten hold 1.2% to 1.5%. The data stem from a study of cytomegalovirus exposure and HLA in healthy donors. For the study at large: About 83 million unique TCRs from HLA-typed donors made up an early data release. Clustering assigned roughly 81% of the 350 to 400 genotyped donors to the Caucasian-associated ancestry cluster.

Whole-study results and caveats: CMV serostatus was the sole immune exposure data available.

The clonotype was recovered from a man aged 55 to 70 in good health and CMV-seronegative. Source material: PBMCs. The chain uses TRBV7-2 and TRBJ2-5; TRBD2 matches at 13 bases. CDR3: CASSSTSGGQETQYF. In nucleotides, the CDR3 is TGTGCCAGCAGCTCGACTAGCGGGGGGCAAGAGACCCAGTACTTC.